This TCR beta chain is from a study of vaccination and CD4 T cells after COVID-19. In this sample, this clonotype turned up a few times. The antigen is not known. Treatment noted: roughly 11-day PBMC culture with coronavirus spike peptide pools or control peptides (ViraFEST assay). Sequencing of DNA taken from cultured CD4+ T cells relied on the Oncomine TCR Beta short-read assay. From cultured CD4+ T cells, genomic DNA was extracted. From the PCR reads, TCRdb called clonotypes with MiXCR, one entry per CDR3 protein. This sample has around 3,600 distinct CDR3 sequences; 37% occur once, and the top ten carry about 31%. The CDR3 has 17 amino acids. The germline V and J ends were trimmed by 0 bases and 5 bases, with 20 bases remaining between them. From germline, CDR1 is GTSNPN and CDR2 SVGIG (reference sequence).

The clonotype originates from a human donor who had recovered from COVID-19. Sequencing input: CD4+ T cells from blood, cultured in vitro. The chain couples TRBV30 to TRBJ1-5; D may be TRBD1 (5 bases). In DNA form, the CDR3 reads TGTGCCTGGAGTGTACGTCCAGTGGGGGGTTATTATCAGCCCCAGCATTTT. It specifies CAWSVRPVGGYYQPQHF.